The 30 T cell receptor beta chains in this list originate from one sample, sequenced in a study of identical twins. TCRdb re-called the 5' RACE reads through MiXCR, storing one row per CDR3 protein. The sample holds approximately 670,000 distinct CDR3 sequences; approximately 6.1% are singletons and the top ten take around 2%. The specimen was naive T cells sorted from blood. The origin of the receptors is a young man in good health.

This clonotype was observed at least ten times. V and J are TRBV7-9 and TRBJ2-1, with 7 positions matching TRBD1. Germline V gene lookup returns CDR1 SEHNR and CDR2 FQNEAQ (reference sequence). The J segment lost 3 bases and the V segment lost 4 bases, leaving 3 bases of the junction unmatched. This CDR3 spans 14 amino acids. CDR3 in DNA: TGTGCCAGCAGCTCCCGGGACAGCTACAATGAGCAGTTCTTC. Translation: CASSSRDSYNEQFF.

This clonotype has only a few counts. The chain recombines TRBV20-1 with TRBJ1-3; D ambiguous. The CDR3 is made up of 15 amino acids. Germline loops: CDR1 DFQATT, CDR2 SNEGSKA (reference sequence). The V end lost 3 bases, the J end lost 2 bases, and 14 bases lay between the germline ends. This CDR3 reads CSASEAVKAGNTIYF. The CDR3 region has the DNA TGCAGTGCTAGTGAGGCAGTCAAGGCTGGAAACACCATATATTTT.

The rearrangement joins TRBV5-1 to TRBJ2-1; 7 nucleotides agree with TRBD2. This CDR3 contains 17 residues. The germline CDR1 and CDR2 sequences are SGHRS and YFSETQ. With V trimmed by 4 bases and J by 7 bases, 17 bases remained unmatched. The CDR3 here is CASSAGYWAGECNEQFF. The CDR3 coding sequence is TGCGCCAGCAGCGCGGGTTACTGGGCGGGAGAGTGTAATGAGCAGTTCTTC.

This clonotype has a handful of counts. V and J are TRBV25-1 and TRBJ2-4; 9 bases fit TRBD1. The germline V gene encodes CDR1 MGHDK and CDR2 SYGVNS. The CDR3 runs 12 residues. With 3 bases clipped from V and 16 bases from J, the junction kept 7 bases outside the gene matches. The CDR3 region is CASSDPGTGLYF. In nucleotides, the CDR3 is TGTGCCAGCAGTGACCCCGGGACAGGGCTTTACTTC. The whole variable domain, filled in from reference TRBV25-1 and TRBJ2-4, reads EADIYQTPRYLVIGTGKKITLECSQTMGHDKMYWYQQDPGMELHLIHYSYGVNSTEKGDLSSESTVSRIRTEHFPLTLESARPSHTSQYLCASSDPGTGLYFGAGTRLSVL.

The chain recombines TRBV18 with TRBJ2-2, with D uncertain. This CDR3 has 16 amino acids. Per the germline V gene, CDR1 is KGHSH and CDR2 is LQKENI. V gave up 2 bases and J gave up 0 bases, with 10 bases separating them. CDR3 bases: TGTGCCAGCTCACCAGGGCAGTCCTCGAACACCGGGGAGCTGTTTTTT. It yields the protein CASSPGQSSNTGELFF.

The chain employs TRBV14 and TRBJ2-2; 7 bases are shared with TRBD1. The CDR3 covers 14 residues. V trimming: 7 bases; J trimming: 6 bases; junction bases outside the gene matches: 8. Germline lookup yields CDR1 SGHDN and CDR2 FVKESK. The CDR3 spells CASTRFQGAGELFF. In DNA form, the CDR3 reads TGTGCCAGCACCCGCTTCCAGGGGGCCGGGGAGCTGTTTTTT.

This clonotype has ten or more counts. CDR3 in amino acids: CASSSLGGTEAFF. The CDR3 region has the DNA TGTGCCAGCAGTTCCCTTGGCGGGACTGAAGCTTTCTTT. The chain uses TRBV12-3 or TRBV12-4 and TRBJ1-1; D gene uncertain. CDR3 size: 13 residues. V lost 4 bases to trimming and J lost 5 bases, with 11 bases between them.

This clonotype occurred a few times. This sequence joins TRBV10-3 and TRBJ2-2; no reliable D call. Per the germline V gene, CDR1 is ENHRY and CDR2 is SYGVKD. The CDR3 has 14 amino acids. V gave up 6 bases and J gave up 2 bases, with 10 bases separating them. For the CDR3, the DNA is TGTGCCATCAGACCGAAAGTAAACACCGGGGAGCTGTTTTTT. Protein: CAIRPKVNTGELFF.

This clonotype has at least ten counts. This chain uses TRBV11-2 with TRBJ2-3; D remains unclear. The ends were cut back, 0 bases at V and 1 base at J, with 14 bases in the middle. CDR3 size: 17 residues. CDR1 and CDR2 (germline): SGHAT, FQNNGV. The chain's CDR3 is CASSLEYRRVGTDTQYF. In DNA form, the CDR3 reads TGTGCCAGCAGCTTAGAGTACCGACGGGTGGGCACAGATACGCAGTATTTT.

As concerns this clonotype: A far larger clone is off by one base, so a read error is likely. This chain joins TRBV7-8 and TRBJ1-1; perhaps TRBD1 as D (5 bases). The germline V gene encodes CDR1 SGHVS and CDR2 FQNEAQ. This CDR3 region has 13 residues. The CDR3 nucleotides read TGTACCAGCAGCTTATCGGGGGGCACTGAAGCTTTCTTT. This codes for CTSSLSGGTEAFF.

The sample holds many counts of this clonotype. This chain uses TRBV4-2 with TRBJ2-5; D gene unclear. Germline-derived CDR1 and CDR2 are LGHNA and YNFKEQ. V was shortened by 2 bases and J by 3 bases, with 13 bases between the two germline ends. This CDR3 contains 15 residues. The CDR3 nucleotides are TGTGCCAGCAGCCAACTTCAAGGCAGCGAAGAGACCCAGTACTTC. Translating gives CASSQLQGSEETQYF.

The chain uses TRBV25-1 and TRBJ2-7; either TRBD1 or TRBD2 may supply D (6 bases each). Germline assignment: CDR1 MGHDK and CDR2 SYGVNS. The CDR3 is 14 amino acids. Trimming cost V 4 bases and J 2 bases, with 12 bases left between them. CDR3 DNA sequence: TGTGCCAGCAGTGGAGGGGGGAGAGCCTACGAGCAGTACTTC. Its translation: CASSGGGRAYEQYF.

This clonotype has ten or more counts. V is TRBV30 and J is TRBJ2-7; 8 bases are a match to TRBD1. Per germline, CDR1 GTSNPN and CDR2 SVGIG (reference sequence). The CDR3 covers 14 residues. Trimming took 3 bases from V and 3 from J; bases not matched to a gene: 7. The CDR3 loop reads CAWRSGTGDYEQYF. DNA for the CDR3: TGTGCCTGGAGGTCCGGGACAGGAGACTACGAGCAGTACTTC.

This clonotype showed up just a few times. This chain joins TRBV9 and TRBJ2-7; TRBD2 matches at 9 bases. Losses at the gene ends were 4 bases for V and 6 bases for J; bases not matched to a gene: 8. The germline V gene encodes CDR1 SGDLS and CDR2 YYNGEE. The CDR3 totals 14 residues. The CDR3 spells CASSPPRGRGEQYF. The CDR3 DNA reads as TGTGCCAGCAGCCCGCCGCGCGGGAGGGGCGAGCAGTACTTC.

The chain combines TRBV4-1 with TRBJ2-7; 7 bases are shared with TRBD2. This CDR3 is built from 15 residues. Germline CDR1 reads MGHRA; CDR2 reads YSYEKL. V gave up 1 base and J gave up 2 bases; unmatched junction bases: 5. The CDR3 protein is CASSQGLAIAYEQYV. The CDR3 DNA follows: TGCGCCAGCAGCCAAGGACTAGCCATCGCCTACGAGCAGTACGTC.

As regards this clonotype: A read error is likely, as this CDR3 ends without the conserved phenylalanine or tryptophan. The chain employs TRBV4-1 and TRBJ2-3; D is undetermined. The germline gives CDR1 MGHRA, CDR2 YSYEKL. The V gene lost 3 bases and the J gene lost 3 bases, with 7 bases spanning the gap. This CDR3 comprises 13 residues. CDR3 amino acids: CASSQTVTDTQYV. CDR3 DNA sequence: TGCGCCAGCAGCCAGACCGTTACAGATACGCAGTATGTT.

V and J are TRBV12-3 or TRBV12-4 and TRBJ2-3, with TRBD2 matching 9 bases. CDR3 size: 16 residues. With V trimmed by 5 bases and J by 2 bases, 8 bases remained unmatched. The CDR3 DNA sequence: TGTGCCAGCAGTCCTCCCTCTAGCGGGAACACAGATACGCAGTATTTT. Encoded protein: CASSPPSSGNTDTQYF.

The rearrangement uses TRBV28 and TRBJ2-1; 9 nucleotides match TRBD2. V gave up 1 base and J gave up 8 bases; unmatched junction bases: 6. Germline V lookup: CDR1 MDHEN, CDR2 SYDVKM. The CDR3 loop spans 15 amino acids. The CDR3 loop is CASSLYRGLAHEQFF. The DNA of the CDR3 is TGTGCCAGCAGTTTATACAGGGGACTAGCTCATGAGCAGTTCTTC.

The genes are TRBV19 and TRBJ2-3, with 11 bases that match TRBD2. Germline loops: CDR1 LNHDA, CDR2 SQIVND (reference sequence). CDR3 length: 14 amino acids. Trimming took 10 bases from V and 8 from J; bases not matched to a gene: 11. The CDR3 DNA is TGTGCCACCGGGAGACTAGCGGGACCCCCTACGCAGTATTTT. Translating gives CATGRLAGPPTQYF.

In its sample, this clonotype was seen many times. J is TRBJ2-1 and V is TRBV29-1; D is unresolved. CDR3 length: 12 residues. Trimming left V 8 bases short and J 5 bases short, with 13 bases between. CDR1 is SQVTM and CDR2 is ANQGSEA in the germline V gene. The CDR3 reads CSPMNLHNEQFF. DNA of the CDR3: TGCAGCCCTATGAACCTTCACAATGAGCAGTTCTTC.

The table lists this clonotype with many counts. The CDR3 DNA follows: TGTGCCAGCAGGGGTACTAGCGGAGATTACAATGAGCAGTTCTTC. The encoded protein is CASRGTSGDYNEQFF. This sequence joins TRBV6-1 and TRBJ2-1; 8 bases match TRBD2. Germline CDR1 reads MNHNS; CDR2 reads SASEGT. The CDR3 runs to 15 residues. Unmatched junction bases numbered 8, after V lost 6 bases and J lost 4 bases.

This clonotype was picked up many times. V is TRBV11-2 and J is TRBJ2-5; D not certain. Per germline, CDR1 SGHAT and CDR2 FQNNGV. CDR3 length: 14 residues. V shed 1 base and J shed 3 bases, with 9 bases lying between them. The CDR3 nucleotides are TGTGCCAGCAGCTTAGTCCCTAGGGAAGAGACCCAGTACTTC. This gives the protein CASSLVPREETQYF.

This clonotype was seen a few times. The CDR3 is CASSSVAGANYEQYF. The CDR3 nucleotides are TGTGCCAGCAGCTCAGTAGCGGGAGCTAACTACGAGCAGTACTTC. This chain connects TRBV7-8 to TRBJ2-7; 9 positions agree with TRBD2. Germline V gene data show CDR1 as SGHVS and CDR2 as FQNEAQ. Losses at the gene ends were 4 bases for V and 3 bases for J; bases not matched to a gene: 7. The CDR3 is 15 residues long.

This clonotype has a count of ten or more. The CDR3 is CASSKLAGGIGELFF. The CDR3 DNA sequence: TGTGCCAGCAGTAAATTGGCCGGTGGTATCGGGGAGCTGTTTTTT. The chain uses TRBV6-1 and TRBJ2-2; no definite D call. The CDR3 extends over 15 amino acids. The germline gives CDR1 MNHNS, CDR2 SASEGT. V was pared by 5 bases and J by 7 bases, with 17 bases between.

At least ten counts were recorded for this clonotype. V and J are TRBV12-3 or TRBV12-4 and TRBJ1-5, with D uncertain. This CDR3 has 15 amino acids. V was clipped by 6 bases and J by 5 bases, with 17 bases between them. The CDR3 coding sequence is TGTGCCAGCAGAGATGGGCAGTACATACATCAGCCCCAGCATTTT. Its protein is CASRDGQYIHQPQHF.

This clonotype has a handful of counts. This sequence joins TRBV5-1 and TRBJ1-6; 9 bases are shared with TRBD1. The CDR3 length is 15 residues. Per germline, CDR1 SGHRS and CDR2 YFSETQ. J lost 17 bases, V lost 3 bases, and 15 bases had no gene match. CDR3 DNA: TGCGCCAGCAGCTGGGACCCGGGACAGGGTAGGATCTTCCACTTT. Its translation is CASSWDPGQGRIFHF.

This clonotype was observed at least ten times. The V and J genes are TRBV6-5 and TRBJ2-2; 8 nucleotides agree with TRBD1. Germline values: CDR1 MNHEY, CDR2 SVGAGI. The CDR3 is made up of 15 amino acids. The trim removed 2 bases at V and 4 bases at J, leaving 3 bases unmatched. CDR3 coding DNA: TGTGCCAGCAGTTACGCCAGGGGGCTCACCGGGGAGCTGTTTTTT. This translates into CASSYARGLTGELFF.

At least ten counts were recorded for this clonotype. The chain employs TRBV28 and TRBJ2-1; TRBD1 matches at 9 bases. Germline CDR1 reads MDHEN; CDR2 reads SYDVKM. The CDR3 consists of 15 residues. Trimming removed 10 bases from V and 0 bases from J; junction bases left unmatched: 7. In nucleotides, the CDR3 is TGTGCCACCAGGGACAGGGTGAGCTCCTACAATGAGCAGTTCTTC. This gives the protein CATRDRVSSYNEQFF. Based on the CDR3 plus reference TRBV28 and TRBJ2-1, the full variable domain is DVKVTQSSRYLVKRTGEKVFLECVQDMDHENMFWYRQDPGLGLRLIYFSYDVKMKEKGDIPEGYSVSREKKERFSLILESASTNQTSMYLCATRDRVSSYNEQFFGPGTRLTVL.

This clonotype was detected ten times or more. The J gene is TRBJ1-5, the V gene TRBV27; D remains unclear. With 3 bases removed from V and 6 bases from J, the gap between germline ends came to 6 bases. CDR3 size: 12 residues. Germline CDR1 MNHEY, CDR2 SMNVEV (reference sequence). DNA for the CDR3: TGTGCCAGCAGTTTCCTGGGTCAGCCCCAGCATTTT. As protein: CASSFLGQPQHF.

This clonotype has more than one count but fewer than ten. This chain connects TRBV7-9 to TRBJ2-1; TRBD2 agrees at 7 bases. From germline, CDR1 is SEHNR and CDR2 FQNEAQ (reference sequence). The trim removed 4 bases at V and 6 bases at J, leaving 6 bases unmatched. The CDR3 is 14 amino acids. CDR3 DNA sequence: TGTGCCAGCAGCTCCCGGGACTACCGCAATGAGCAGTTCTTC. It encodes CASSSRDYRNEQFF.